The 14 T cell receptor beta chains presented below share a single source sample, sequenced in a study of control samples from healthy donors and cancer patients. Repertoires were generated with immunoSEQ multiplex PCR, while TCRdb's copy carries only in-frame clones and drops some. The table has some 120,000 clones, about 90% seen once. The sequenced material came from blood. These TCRs come from a man aged 55 to 70 in good health.

This clone was counted a few times. The chain links TRBV19 to TRBJ1-6; D is undetermined. Germline lookup yields CDR1 LNHDA and CDR2 SQIVND (reference sequence). V lost 4 bases and J lost 12, with 10 bases in between. CDR3 length: 12 residues. CDR3 nucleotide sequence: TGTGCCAGTAGTACCGGAGTTAGACCCCTCCACTTT. Translated, it gives CASSTGVRPLHF.

The sample holds one count of this clone. V usage is TRBV18 and J usage is TRBJ2-5; 11 bases map to TRBD1. The CDR3 totals 15 residues. Unmatched junction bases numbered 5, after V lost 3 bases and J lost 5 bases. Germline V gene data show CDR1 as KGHSH and CDR2 as LQKENI. The CDR3 DNA is TGTGCCAGCTCACCCGGGACAGGGGGAAGGGAGACCCAGTACTTC. It translates to CASSPGTGGRETQYF. Complete variable domain (other parts from reference TRBV18 and TRBJ2-5): NAGVMQNPRHLVRRRGQEARLRCSPMKGHSHVYWYRQLPEEGLKFMVYLQKENIIDESGMPKERFSAEFPKEGPSILRIQQVVRGDSAAYFCASSPGTGGRETQYFGPGTRLLVL.

The rearrangement uses TRBV12-3 or TRBV12-4 and TRBJ1-2; D gene uncertain. This CDR3 is built from 12 residues. V was clipped by 5 bases and J by 8 bases, with 12 bases between them. The chain's CDR3 is CASSTTPGGYTF. CDR3 nucleotide sequence: TGTGCCAGCAGTACCACACCGGGGGGCTACACCTTC.

V gene TRBV6-5 combines with J gene TRBJ1-2; D gene unclear. The germline V and J ends were trimmed by 2 bases and 7 bases, with 17 bases remaining between them. Germline CDR1 and CDR2: MNHEY and SVGAGI. The CDR3 length is 15 residues. Written as DNA, the CDR3 is TGTGCCAGCAGTTACGATCGCGTAGATCGTCGTGGCTACACCTTC. Translation: CASSYDRVDRRGYTF.

The rearrangement links TRBV6-5 to TRBJ2-1; TRBD2 matches at 7 bases. Trimming at V came to 7 bases and at J to 10 bases, leaving 10 bases not matched to a gene. The CDR3 sequence is 13 residues long. CDR1 MNHEY and CDR2 SVGAGI come from the germline V gene. CDR3 protein: CASTSGTVEEQFF. Here the CDR3 DNA reads TGTGCCAGCACTAGCGGCACCGTGGAAGAGCAGTTCTTC.

The chain employs TRBV7-2 and TRBJ1-1, with a possible D match to TRBD1 (5 bases). V was clipped by 8 bases and J by 5 bases, with 15 bases between them. CDR3 size: 13 residues. Germline V CDR1 and CDR2: SGHTA, FQGNSA. The CDR3 DNA follows: TGTGCCAGCTTCCCCCAGGGTTTTACTGAAGCTTTCTTT. Translating gives CASFPQGFTEAFF.

This clone was recorded only once. The chain couples TRBV25-1 to TRBJ1-1; weak D call: TRBD1 (6 bases). The V gene lost 6 bases and the J gene lost 4 bases, with 12 bases spanning the gap. Germline V lookup: CDR1 MGHDK, CDR2 SYGVNS. The length of the CDR3 is 13 residues. This chain's CDR3 is CASRRGKSTEAFF. In DNA, the CDR3 is TGTGCCAGCAGAAGGGGGAAGAGCACTGAAGCTTTCTTT. Filled out from reference TRBV25-1 and TRBJ1-1, the complete variable domain reads EADIYQTPRYLVIGTGKKITLECSQTMGHDKMYWYQQDPGMELHLIHYSYGVNSTEKGDLSSESTVSRIRTEHFPLTLESARPSHTSQYLCASRRGKSTEAFFGQGTRLTVV.

This rearrangement joins TRBV28 to TRBJ1-4; 10 bases fit TRBD1. Germline V gene data show CDR1 as MDHEN and CDR2 as SYDVKM. The junction had 13 bases not matched to a gene; V was cut back by 6 bases and J by 12 bases. CDR3 length equals 15 residues. The CDR3 coding sequence is TGTGCCAGCAGATCTGCCGGGACAGGGGATGGGGAACTGTTTTTT. Translation: CASRSAGTGDGELFF.

The chain recombines TRBV4-3 with TRBJ1-1, with D possibly matching TRBD1 (5 bases). CDR1 is LGHNA, CDR2 YSLEER, per germline. The CDR3 runs to 14 residues. The V end lost 1 base, the J end lost 0 bases, and 6 bases lay between the germline ends. The CDR3 reads CASSQGDLNTEAFF. In nucleotides, the CDR3 is TGCGCCAGCAGCCAAGGGGACCTGAACACTGAAGCTTTCTTT.

The J gene is TRBJ1-4, the V gene TRBV28; D uncertain. Germline assignment: CDR1 MDHEN and CDR2 SYDVKM. The V and J ends lost 7 bases and 6 bases respectively, with 9 bases between them. The CDR3 is 12 residues long. CDR3 DNA: TGTGCCAGCAACCTTGGGGATGAAAAACTGTTTTTT. Protein: CASNLGDEKLFF.

The genes are TRBV5-1 and TRBJ1-4; D is undetermined. This CDR3 region has 15 residues. V was pared by 1 base and J by 6 bases, with 13 bases between. Germline assignment: CDR1 SGHRS and CDR2 YFSETQ. The chain's CDR3 is CASSLRPGGDEKLFF. The CDR3, as DNA: TGCGCCAGCAGCTTGCGCCCGGGCGGAGATGAAAAACTGTTTTTT.

This chain joins TRBV30 and TRBJ2-2; no firm D call. With 0 bases removed from V and 2 bases from J, the gap between germline ends came to 10 bases. The CDR3 has 15 residues. Germline V CDR1 and CDR2: GTSNPN, SVGIG (reference sequence). CDR3 in DNA: TGTGCCTGGAGTGTAACCCCCCTCAACACCGGGGAGCTGTTTTTT. Amino acids: CAWSVTPLNTGELFF.

V gene TRBV6-5 combines with J gene TRBJ1-3; D may be TRBD1 (6 bases). Germline V lookup: CDR1 MNHEY, CDR2 SVGAGI. V shed 6 bases and J shed 0 bases, with 9 bases lying between them. There are 14 residues in the CDR3. In DNA, the CDR3 is TGTGCCAGCAGGGGACAAAGCTCTGGAAACACCATATATTTT. It is translated as CASRGQSSGNTIYF.

CDR3 sequence: CATSRDFYPQDEQYF. The CDR3 DNA sequence: TGTGCCACCAGCAGAGATTTTTACCCTCAGGACGAGCAGTACTTC. The V gene is TRBV15, the J gene TRBJ2-7; D is ambiguous. Trimming removed 0 bases from V and 5 bases from J, with 14 bases in between. This CDR3 spans 15 amino acids. Germline V gene sequence: CDR1 LNHNV, CDR2 YYDKDF (reference sequence).